The TCR beta chain under discussion was sequenced for a study of blood T cell repertoires in COVID-19. Data came from immunoSEQ multiplex PCR; TCRdb stores just in-frame clones and leaves some out. The table includes about 160,000 clones, roughly 80% detected once. Germline CDR1 and CDR2: LNHDA and SQIVND (reference sequence). This CDR3 has 14 amino acids. V dropped 6 bases and J dropped 5; count of bases not matched to a gene: 9. The TCR was taken from a woman aged 50 to 60 who had recovered from COVID-19. V usage is TRBV19 and J usage is TRBJ1-2; 7 nucleotides line up with TRBD1. The specimen was PBMCs or T cells enriched from blood (not recorded which). The CDR3 sequence: CASRKTGLWYGYTF. DNA of the CDR3: TGTGCCAGTAGGAAGACAGGGCTTTGGTATGGCTACACCTTC.